In this sample, the clone carrying this TCR beta chain turned up once. The protocol was immunoSEQ multiplex PCR, while the TCRdb copy is restricted to in-frame clones and leaves out a portion. Of around 92,000 clones in the sample, around 95% were seen once. The source of the sample is a study of technical replicates of blood from a handful of donors. Trimming pared 6 bases from V and 5 bases from J, leaving 16 bases between. Germline loops: CDR1 SGHAT, CDR2 FQNNGV. This CDR3 has 14 amino acids. This sequence joins TRBV11-2 and TRBJ1-1; a weak D match, TRBD1 (5 bases). The specimen sequenced was T cells isolated from PBMCs. The sequence was obtained from a human donor in good health. Here the CDR3 DNA reads TGTGCCAGCAGTTACTCAGGGATCAGAACTGAAGCTTTCTTT. This translates into CASSYSGIRTEAFF.